Listed here is a single TCR beta chain. The table lists this clone with a count of one. No antigen is known for it. Per-base qualities were not stored, and no clone one base away is much larger. Using the deep immunoSEQ assay, multiplex PCR amplified TCR CDR3 regions from genomic DNA. Extracted genomic DNA from each cell subset was spread evenly across all wells of several immunoSEQ 96-well plates, with each plate serving as a replicate. For sorted subsets, each replicate PCR was loaded with approximately 0.2 ug genomic DNA, equivalent to 30,000 to 35,000 T cell genomes. Purified libraries were quantified with a Qubit 3.0 fluorometer, sized on a Bioanalyzer 2100, and re-quantified with the KAPA Library Quantification kit. A separate single-read 150-cycle Illumina NextSeq 550 flow cell was used to sequence each immunoSEQ 96-well plate. From the authors' description of their analysis: The immunoSEQ output contained only junctional sequences without quality scores, so filtering could not match that applied to full-length reads. To assign V/J genes and CDR3, sequences were annotated using PyIR, a Python wrapper for IgBLAST v1.9, with IMGT germline references. Any read was removed if the V/J assignment was weak (E-value above 1e-6), the CDR3 was missing, or the read contained stop codons, out-of-frame junctions, or ambiguous translated residues. V3J clonotypes were defined as sequences sharing the same inferred V gene, J gene, and CDR3 amino acid sequence. The percentage overlap between two repertoires was calculated by dividing the number of shared unique clonotypes by the size of the smaller repertoire. Repertoire richness was assessed with RTK rarefaction, the Chao1 estimator, and Recon v2.1 estimates of unobserved clonotypes. OLGA was used to compute generation probabilities for all TCRbeta clonotypes that the gDNA method yielded from a handful of donors. Sourced from immuneACCESS, this table was stored by TCRdb with only in-frame sequences that have V and J called. A share of the clones is absent; for the studies checked, an unresolved V gene accounts for under half, and the remainder has no known explanation. V, J and clone size are taken as reported in that table, and D and trimming were inferred from the DNA itself. The table for this sample lists approximately 2,300,000 clones; around 92% of them were counted only once. Approximately 0.4% of the sample lies in the top ten.

The data derive from a study of shared clonotypes between healthy human individuals (dated by TCRdb to between 2020 and 2021). For context, the study as a whole: The cohort included a few men and a couple of women between 18 and 49 years of age. Per donor, leukapheresis produced somewhere between about 0.85 and 8.9 billion PBMCs. To increase sequencing depth and limit assay-specific biases, different laboratories used diverse techniques to prepare libraries and sequence TCR repertoires. To estimate repertoire size and how much clonotype sharing occurs between individuals, the study deeply sequenced the blood TCR repertoires of several healthy adults. For each donor, CD4 naive and CD4 memory were each given three plates, CD8 naive was given two plates, and CD8 memory was given one plate.

For this chain, trimming is 6 bases at the V end and 3 bases at the J end, and the number of junction bases without a gene match is 6. Its CDR3 holds 14 amino acids, cysteine through phenylalanine. The sequence is cut down to CDR3 DNA, 42 bases in frame from base 1. According to the germline V gene, CDR1 reads ENHRY and CDR2 reads SYGVKD. Study-wide conclusions, independent of this receptor: Sampling was limited to blood, and TCR repertoires in tissue likely differ from TCR repertoires in blood. Incomplete sequencing was indicated by rarefaction of sorted-subset datasets, despite the large sequencing depth. Based on pairwise subsampling, the degree of clonotype sharing among donors was expected to be affected by sequencing depth. Larger estimated clonotype richness was generally found for naive subsets than for memory subsets. Compared with non-shared clonotypes, the clonotypes found in all four sorted-subset donors had higher generation probabilities. Across a few donors, approximately 5% of naive CD4, 3.5% of naive CD8, about 2.3% of memory CD4, and 0.4% of memory CD8 clonotypes were shared. Because the study included a small number of donors, the genetic and exposure-history diversity represented was limited.

The donors were healthy, HIV-negative adults who had no recently reported acute infections or vaccinations. Every donor was a Caucasian adult residing in Nashville, Tennessee, USA. CD4+ T cells were enriched by magnetic negative selection; naive cells were then positively selected on CD45RA, and the negative fraction formed the memory subset. Blood was collected by leukapheresis, and PBMCs were isolated by Ficoll-Histopaque density gradient centrifugation and then cryopreserved in liquid nitrogen vapor phase. Analytical flow cytometry was used to check the purity and quantity of each magnetically sorted T cell population. Genomic DNA was isolated from every sorted fraction and measured by UV absorbance on a Nanodrop 2000c.

This sequence was found in a young man in good health. Some clones in this sample may be carry-over from other donors' samples. The sequence joins TRBV10-3 to TRBJ2-5, and TRBD2 matches 8 of the central bases. The sample was naive CD4+ T cells from PBMCs. The sample's cell subset or site label is to be understood as: CD45RA+ positively selected. Here the CDR3 is given as CAISKTSVKETQYF. At the DNA level, the sequence is TGTGCCATCAGCAAGACTAGCGTCAAAGAGACCCAGTACTTC.